This entry lists 24 T cell receptor beta chains sequenced from one sample in a study of T cells in localized non-small cell lung cancer. TCRdb keeps only in-frame clones here, not all; method: immunoSEQ multiplex PCR. The sample has more than 30,000 clones; approximately 85% are singletons. The sample consisted of peripheral blood mononuclear cells, taken before any cancer treatment. The receptors stem from a woman aged 35 to 70 with stage III lung adenocarcinoma.

V and J are TRBV6-6 and TRBJ1-6, with D hard to call. The germline CDR1 and CDR2 sequences are MNHNY and SVGAGI (reference sequence). Trimming took off 7 bases at V and 13 bases at J, with 20 bases between the two ends. The CDR3 runs to 14 residues. In DNA, the CDR3 is TGTGCCAGCACCCCCGGCGGGGTCGTGGGCCCCCTCCACTTT. Its protein is CASTPGGVVGPLHF.

This clone was observed a single time. The J gene is TRBJ1-1, the V gene TRBV5-8; 10 bases map to TRBD1. V lost 3 bases, J lost 1 base, and 3 bases stayed unmatched. The CDR3 is 15 residues long. Germline loops: CDR1 SGHTS, CDR2 YDEGEE. CDR3 in amino acids: CASSWGDRGNTEAFF. The CDR3 nucleotides read TGTGCCAGCAGCTGGGGGGACAGGGGGAACACTGAAGCTTTCTTT.

The gene calls are TRBV28 and TRBJ1-1, with no clear D. CDR3 length: 11 residues. Trimming took off 8 bases at V and 1 base at J, with 5 bases between the two ends. Looked up from germline, CDR1 is MDHEN and CDR2 is SYDVKM. This chain's CDR3 is CASAGNTEAFF. The DNA for the CDR3 is TGTGCCAGCGCGGGGAACACTGAAGCTTTCTTT.

The V and J genes are TRBV7-9 and TRBJ1-1; TRBD1 is a possible D gene (5 bases). Germline CDR1 and CDR2: SEHNR and FQNEAQ (reference sequence). The CDR3 is made up of 14 amino acids. The V and J ends lost 0 bases and 4 bases respectively, with 9 bases between them. The CDR3 here is CASSLAWGGTEAFF. The CDR3 nucleotides are TGTGCCAGCAGCTTAGCGTGGGGCGGCACTGAAGCTTTCTTT. The full variable domain, its missing parts supplied by reference TRBV7-9 and TRBJ1-1, is DTGVSQNPRHKITKRGQNVTFRCDPISEHNRLYWYRQTLGQGPEFLTYFQNEAQLEKSRLLSDRFSAERPKGSFSTLEIQRTEQGDSAMYLCASSLAWGGTEAFFGQGTRLTVV.

The rearrangement joins TRBV5-1 to TRBJ2-7; D is perhaps TRBD1 (6 bases). The CDR3 sequence is 14 residues long. Germline V gene sequence: CDR1 SGHRS, CDR2 YFSETQ. The V and J ends lost 3 bases and 3 bases respectively, with 13 bases between them. The CDR3 sequence is CASSSGQTDYEQYF. The CDR3, as DNA: TGCGCCAGCAGCTCAGGACAGACCGACTACGAGCAGTACTTC.

This clone showed up just a few times. Its ends do not fully match the called genes, so a read error is possible. The J gene is TRBJ2-1, the V gene TRBV5-8; D perhaps matches TRBD1 (6 bases). There are 10 residues in the CDR3. The germline V gene encodes CDR1 SGHTS and CDR2 YDEGEE. CDR3: CASSYSGQLF. The CDR3 DNA sequence: TGTGCCAGCAGCTATTCGGGACAACTCTTC.

The chain couples TRBV6-5 to TRBJ2-7; D is perhaps TRBD1 (6 bases). The germline V gene encodes CDR1 MNHEY and CDR2 SVGAGI. The CDR3 loop spans 13 amino acids. V was shortened by 8 bases and J by 6 bases, with 17 bases between the two germline ends. The CDR3 bases are TGTGCCAGCCATAGGGGGTCTAGCAGCGAGCAGTACTTC. It is translated as CASHRGSSSEQYF.

The chain carries TRBV28 and TRBJ1-1, with 7 bases fitting TRBD1. The CDR3 covers 14 residues. Trimming removed 3 bases from V and 5 bases from J; junction bases left unmatched: 6. Germline CDR1 reads MDHEN; CDR2 reads SYDVKM. The CDR3 sequence: CASSLIGGQTEAFF. For the CDR3, the DNA is TGTGCCAGCAGTTTGATCGGGGGACAGACTGAAGCTTTCTTT.

J is TRBJ1-5 and V is TRBV30; 12 bases are a match to TRBD1. Looked up from germline, CDR1 is GTSNPN and CDR2 is SVGIG (reference sequence). This CDR3 is 15 amino acids long. Trimming at V came to 4 bases and at J to 6 bases, leaving 7 bases not matched to a gene. The CDR3 protein is CAWMGQGARGQPQHF. The CDR3 nucleotides are TGTGCCTGGATGGGACAGGGGGCGAGGGGTCAGCCCCAGCATTTT.

This clone occurred once. The chain links TRBV7-8 to TRBJ1-6; 7 bases line up with TRBD1. V shed 3 bases and J 7 bases; nucleotides not matched to a gene: 0. The CDR3 runs to 13 residues. In germline, CDR1 is SGHVS, CDR2 FQNEAQ. This CDR3 reads CASSLDRNSPLHF. The CDR3 DNA reads as TGTGCCAGCAGCTTGGACAGGAATTCACCCCTCCACTTT.

The table lists this clone with a count of one. The gene calls are TRBV10-3 and TRBJ2-3; no clear D. From germline, CDR1 is ENHRY and CDR2 SYGVKD. The CDR3 is 16 amino acids. The V end was cut by 6 bases, the J end by 1 base, with 17 bases between. CDR3 region: CAISPGFERGTDTQYF. The DNA for the CDR3 is TGTGCCATCAGCCCTGGTTTTGAGCGCGGCACAGATACGCAGTATTTT.

V gene TRBV9 combines with J gene TRBJ1-1, with D maybe TRBD1 (5 bases). Germline CDR1 and CDR2: SGDLS and YYNGEE. The CDR3 is 15 amino acids. Trimming took 4 bases from V and 1 from J, leaving 14 bases between them. The CDR3, as DNA: TGTGCCAGCAGCTCGGGACCTCGGCCGAACACTGAAGCTTTCTTT. This codes for CASSSGPRPNTEAFF.

The chain links TRBV7-2 to TRBJ1-5; maybe TRBD1 (5 bases). The CDR3 totals 15 residues. V was shortened by 5 bases and J by 6 bases, with 17 bases between the two germline ends. Germline assignment: CDR1 SGHTA and CDR2 FQGNSA. The CDR3 region is CASSRDGPNGQPQHF. DNA of the CDR3: TGTGCCAGCAGCCGGGACGGGCCAAACGGTCAGCCCCAGCATTTT.

V usage is TRBV4-2 and J usage is TRBJ2-1, with 12 bases identical to TRBD2. From germline, CDR1 is LGHNA and CDR2 YNFKEQ. This CDR3 region has 16 residues. V gave up 4 bases and J gave up 6 bases; unmatched junction bases: 7. The CDR3 coding sequence is TGTGCCAGCAGCCGAGTTTCTAGCGGGAGGGTCAATGAGCAGTTCTTC. Amino acid sequence: CASSRVSSGRVNEQFF.

The rearrangement links TRBV18 to TRBJ1-5, with D maybe TRBD1 (5 bases). The CDR3 is 14 residues long. Germline CDR1 is KGHSH and CDR2 is LQKENI. Trimming cost V 3 bases and J 5 bases, with 11 bases left between them. CDR3 sequence reads: CASSPFRDHQPQHF. The CDR3 nucleotides read TGTGCCAGCTCACCCTTCAGGGATCATCAGCCCCAGCATTTT.

This clone was picked up one time. The chain recombines TRBV6-6 with TRBJ1-6; 9 nucleotides align to TRBD1. V lost 0 bases to trimming and J lost 9 bases; unmatched junction nucleotides: 3. Per the germline V gene, CDR1 is MNHNY and CDR2 is SVGAGI (reference sequence). This CDR3 contains 15 residues. The CDR3 sequence is CASSYSGQGGSPLHF. The CDR3 region has the DNA TGTGCCAGCAGTTACTCGGGACAGGGAGGTTCACCCCTCCACTTT.

On this clone: The germline gene is not matched at one end of the junction; a read error may be the cause. The chain has TRBV29-1 and TRBJ2-3; 7 bases agree with TRBD2. Looked up from germline, CDR1 is SQVTM and CDR2 is ANQGSEA. This CDR3 is 17 amino acids long. The CDR3 DNA reads TGCAGCGTAGAAGGAATGGGCGTGGCGGGAGGCACAGATACGCAGTATTTT. Translating it yields CSVEGMGVAGGTDTQYF.

This clone was found once. The chain uses TRBV7-2 and TRBJ2-1; tentatively, D is TRBD2 (5 bases). The CDR3 loop spans 15 amino acids. Trimming stripped 0 bases from V and 7 bases from J, with 13 bases between. Germline CDR1 and CDR2: SGHTA and FQGNSA. The CDR3 sequence: CASSLAGVLVNEQFF. The CDR3 DNA sequence: TGTGCCAGCAGCTTAGCGGGTGTACTAGTGAATGAGCAGTTCTTC.

The chain links TRBV7-8 to TRBJ2-5; D is possibly TRBD1 (6 bases). Germline assignment: CDR1 SGHVS and CDR2 FQNEAQ. CDR3 length equals 15 residues. V was clipped by 1 base and J by 1 base, with 10 bases between them. The CDR3 loop reads CASSLEGVIQETQYF. The CDR3 nucleotides are TGTGCCAGCAGCTTAGAGGGGGTCATCCAAGAGACCCAGTACTTC. Full variable domain (missing parts from reference TRBV7-8 and TRBJ2-5): GAGVSQSPRYKVAKRGQDVALRCDPISGHVSLFWYQQALGQGPEFLTYFQNEAQLDKSGLPSDRFFAERPEGSVSTLKIQRTQQEDSAVYLCASSLEGVIQETQYFGPGTRLLVL.

This clone was recorded a few times. V is TRBV4-2 and J is TRBJ1-1; D remains ambiguous. This CDR3 is 14 amino acids long. Germline CDR1 reads LGHNA; CDR2 reads YNFKEQ. V lost 0 bases, J lost 7 bases, and 12 bases lay in between. CDR3 in amino acids: CASSQENAGFEAFF. The DNA of the CDR3 is TGTGCCAGCAGCCAAGAGAACGCCGGATTTGAAGCTTTCTTT.

This rearrangement joins TRBV5-4 to TRBJ2-1; 8 nucleotides line up with TRBD2. The CDR3 runs to 18 residues. Germline CDR1 is SGHNT and CDR2 is YYREEE (reference sequence). The trim removed 3 bases at V and 1 base at J, leaving 12 bases unmatched. CDR3 nucleotides: TGTGCCAGCAGCTCCAAATCGGGGGGGCAGGTTTCCTACAATGAGCAGTTCTTC. This codes for CASSSKSGGQVSYNEQFF.

The V call is TRBV9, the J call TRBJ2-3, with 13 bases identical to TRBD2. The CDR3 spans 17 residues. Unmatched junction bases numbered 5, after V lost 0 bases and J lost 4 bases. CDR1 SGDLS and CDR2 YYNGEE come from the germline V gene. CDR3 amino acids: CASSVERLAGGSDTQYF. CDR3 sequence (DNA): TGTGCCAGCAGCGTAGAGAGACTAGCGGGGGGATCAGATACGCAGTATTTT. The full variable domain, its missing parts supplied by reference TRBV9 and TRBJ2-3, is DSGVTQTPKHLITATGQRVTLRCSPRSGDLSVYWYQQSLDQGLQFLIQYYNGEERAKGNILERFSAQQFPDLHSELNLSSLELGDSALYFCASSVERLAGGSDTQYFGPGTRLTVL.

The table lists this clone with a count of one. The rearrangement uses TRBV6-6 and TRBJ1-6; the D is unclear. Germline loops: CDR1 MNHNY, CDR2 SVGAGI (reference sequence). The CDR3 contains 15 residues. V lost 5 bases and J 5 bases, leaving 13 bases between the germline ends. The CDR3 DNA reads TGTGCCAGCAGTCGGACTTCCAGTGATAATTCACCCCTCCACTTT. Amino acids: CASSRTSSDNSPLHF.

This clone was recorded once. The genes are TRBV6-6 and TRBJ1-5, with D tentatively TRBD1 (6 bases). This CDR3 has 14 residues. V shed 0 bases and J shed 5 bases, with 8 bases lying between them. Germline V CDR1 and CDR2: MNHNY, SVGAGI (reference sequence). CDR3: CASSYSGGDQPQHF. Here the CDR3 DNA reads TGTGCCAGCAGTTACTCCGGGGGCGATCAGCCCCAGCATTTT.